The 28 T cell receptor beta chains below all came from one sample that was sequenced in a study of T cell repertoires in cytomegalovirus infection. TCRdb used MiXCR to reprocess the reads, holding one entry per CDR3 protein. The data show over 150,000 distinct CDR3 sequences, roughly 17% seen once. The specimen was CD8+ T cells from PBMCs. These receptor sequences come from a human donor in good health (CMV status not recorded). Some clones in this sample may be carry-over from other donors' samples.

In DNA form, the CDR3 reads TGCAGTGCTAGGGAGGACGTATCCTACAATGAGCAGTTCTTC. This sequence encodes CSAREDVSYNEQFF. The genes are TRBV20-1 and TRBJ2-1, with D perhaps TRBD2 (5 bases). This CDR3 is 14 amino acids long. Trimming pared 3 bases from V and 1 base from J, leaving 10 bases between. Germline V gene sequence: CDR1 DFQATT, CDR2 SNEGSKA (reference sequence).

This clonotype turned up a few times. The chain recombines TRBV28 with TRBJ2-5, with 7 bases aligning to TRBD1. Germline V CDR1 and CDR2: MDHEN, SYDVKM. The CDR3 extends over 14 amino acids. Trimming cost V 2 bases and J 5 bases; bases outside gene matches: 5. The CDR3 DNA follows: TGTGCCAGCAGTTTAATCACAGGGGCCGAGACCCAGTACTTC. The encoded protein is CASSLITGAETQYF.

This clonotype occurred a few times. The V call is TRBV10-3, the J call TRBJ2-3; 7 bases match TRBD2. V lost 3 bases, J lost 3 bases, and 6 bases stayed unmatched. Germline CDR1 and CDR2: ENHRY and SYGVKD. This CDR3 has 15 residues. CDR3 region: CAISEGRDQTDTQYF. The CDR3 region has the DNA TGTGCCATCAGTGAAGGGAGGGACCAAACAGATACGCAGTATTTT.

The table lists this clonotype with a few counts. The rearrangement links TRBV7-9 to TRBJ2-7; the D gene is possibly TRBD1 (6 bases). V lost 5 bases and J lost 5, with 16 bases in between. Per germline, CDR1 SEHNR and CDR2 FQNEAQ (reference sequence). The CDR3 is made up of 14 amino acids. The chain's CDR3 is CASSPTTGSHEQYF. DNA for the CDR3: TGTGCCAGCAGCCCAACTACAGGGTCCCACGAGCAGTACTTC. The whole variable domain, remainder taken from reference TRBV7-9 and TRBJ2-7, is DTGVSQNPRHKITKRGQNVTFRCDPISEHNRLYWYRQTLGQGPEFLTYFQNEAQLEKSRLLSDRFSAERPKGSFSTLEIQRTEQGDSAMYLCASSPTTGSHEQYFGPGTRLTVT.

The chain employs TRBV12-5 and TRBJ2-7; a possible D gene is TRBD1 (6 bases). Germline assignment: CDR1 LGHNT and CDR2 FRNRAP. V was cut by 9 bases and J by 3 bases, with 15 bases left in between. The CDR3 consists of 13 residues. The CDR3 region has the DNA TGTGCTAGCCGTGACAGGTTGGACTACGAGCAGTACTTC. Translating it yields CASRDRLDYEQYF.

This clonotype was counted ten times or more. The rearrangement links TRBV7-2 to TRBJ2-7; 8 bases are a match to TRBD1. V dropped 5 bases and J dropped 1; count of bases not matched to a gene: 4. CDR1 is SGHTA and CDR2 is FQGNSA in the germline V gene. This CDR3 comprises 14 residues. For the CDR3, the DNA is TGTGCCAGCAGCGGTGGGACAGGTTCCTACGAGCAGTACTTC. Translated: CASSGGTGSYEQYF.

This rearrangement joins TRBV6-5 to TRBJ2-3, with 10 bases lining up with TRBD2. Germline V CDR1 and CDR2: MNHEY, SVGAGI. Trimming cost V 5 bases and J 4 bases; bases outside gene matches: 9. The CDR3 has 16 amino acids. The CDR3: CASSNPAGGLSDTQYF. DNA of the CDR3: TGTGCCAGCAGTAATCCAGCGGGGGGGCTCTCAGATACGCAGTATTTT.

This clonotype has more than one count but fewer than ten. The chain is built from TRBV28 and TRBJ2-2; D gene ambiguous. Germline values: CDR1 MDHEN, CDR2 SYDVKM. The germline V and J ends were trimmed by 6 bases and 7 bases, with 6 bases remaining between them. This CDR3 has 11 amino acids. The CDR3 protein is CASRHVGELFF. CDR3 nucleotide sequence: TGTGCCAGCAGACACGTCGGGGAGCTGTTTTTT.

The chain carries TRBV7-2 and TRBJ1-6, with 7 bases identical to TRBD1. The trim removed 5 bases at V and 5 bases at J, leaving 9 bases unmatched. This CDR3 has 16 amino acids. Germline V gene sequence: CDR1 SGHTA, CDR2 FQGNSA. The CDR3 coding sequence is TGTGCCAGCAGCCCTACAGGGGACAAAAATAATTCACCCCTCCACTTT. Amino acids: CASSPTGDKNNSPLHF.

This clonotype came up a few times. This sequence joins TRBV6-2 or TRBV6-3 and TRBJ2-1; possibly TRBD2 for D (6 bases). Germline V CDR1 and CDR2: MNHEY, SVGEGT. The ends were cut back, 2 bases at V and 5 bases at J, with 16 bases in the middle. The CDR3 length is 16 residues. This CDR3 is CASSYAKNSGHNEQFF. CDR3 DNA: TGTGCCAGCAGTTACGCTAAGAATAGCGGACACAATGAGCAGTTCTTC.

This clonotype appeared a few times. The J gene is TRBJ2-3, the V gene TRBV12-3 or TRBV12-4; D remains unclear. The V gene lost 6 bases and the J gene lost 5 bases, with 9 bases spanning the gap. The CDR3 covers 12 residues. CDR3 DNA: TGTGCCAGCAGCCTAACGGGAGATACGCAGTATTTT. Translation gives CASSLTGDTQYF.

The gene calls are TRBV7-9 and TRBJ1-4; D is perhaps TRBD1 (5 bases). The CDR3 contains 15 residues. Germline values: CDR1 SEHNR, CDR2 FQNEAQ (reference sequence). V dropped 3 bases and J dropped 4 bases, with 12 bases sitting between them. CDR3 region: CASSFVGDGNEKLFF. The CDR3 DNA sequence: TGTGCCAGCAGCTTCGTGGGGGATGGTAATGAAAAACTGTTTTTT. Filled out from reference TRBV7-9 and TRBJ1-4, the complete variable domain reads DTGVSQNPRHKITKRGQNVTFRCDPISEHNRLYWYRQTLGQGPEFLTYFQNEAQLEKSRLLSDRFSAERPKGSFSTLEIQRTEQGDSAMYLCASSFVGDGNEKLFFGSGTQLSVL.

CDR3 region: CASRFTGELFF. CDR3 coding DNA: TGTGCCAGCAGGTTTACCGGGGAGCTGTTTTTT. The rearrangement uses TRBV7-6 and TRBJ2-2; D is unresolved. This CDR3 contains 11 residues. Trimming left V 6 bases short and J 5 bases short, with 4 bases between. The germline CDR1 and CDR2 sequences are SGHVS and FNYEAQ.

The chain combines TRBV25-1 with TRBJ1-6; D gene uncertain. Germline CDR1 is MGHDK and CDR2 is SYGVNS. Trimming took off 8 bases at V and 5 bases at J, with 16 bases between the two ends. The CDR3 contains 15 residues. CDR3 amino acids: CASSPYDGNNSPLHF. CDR3 coding DNA: TGTGCCAGCTCCCCGTACGACGGAAATAATTCACCCCTCCACTTT.

This clonotype has more than one count but fewer than ten. The chain employs TRBV19 and TRBJ1-1; D is uncertain. The CDR3 runs to 14 residues. Germline V gene lookup returns CDR1 LNHDA and CDR2 SQIVND (reference sequence). The V and J ends lost 7 bases and 1 base respectively, with 13 bases between them. CDR3 residues: CASTPNPENTEAFF. The DNA for the CDR3 is TGTGCCAGTACCCCAAACCCGGAGAACACTGAAGCTTTCTTT.

This clonotype was seen a few times. V is TRBV20-1 and J is TRBJ2-1, with D tentatively TRBD2 (5 bases). Germline CDR1 is DFQATT and CDR2 is SNEGSKA (reference sequence). CDR3 length: 13 residues. V was clipped by 3 bases and J by 7 bases, with 13 bases between them. CDR3 sequence reads: CSASWVPGNEQFF. CDR3 DNA sequence: TGCAGTGCTAGCTGGGTCCCGGGGAATGAGCAGTTCTTC.

V gene TRBV4-3 combines with J gene TRBJ2-7; D remains unclear. V gave up 0 bases and J gave up 2 bases, with 8 bases separating them. Germline-derived CDR1 and CDR2 are LGHNA and YSLEER. This CDR3 region has 14 residues. CDR3 residues: CASSQDRRTYEQYF. The CDR3 nucleotides are TGCGCCAGCAGCCAAGATAGGCGGACCTACGAGCAGTACTTC.

V is TRBV7-9 and J is TRBJ1-2; 8 nucleotides agree with TRBD1. CDR1 and CDR2 (germline): SEHNR, FQNEAQ (reference sequence). This CDR3 spans 15 amino acids. Germline trimming cut 5 bases from V and 7 bases from J; bases unmatched to any gene: 12. CDR3 bases: TGTGCCAGCAGCCACGTTAAGGACAGGGCCGGTGGCTACACCTTC. Translated, it gives CASSHVKDRAGGYTF.

This clonotype showed up just a few times. The chain links TRBV7-9 to TRBJ2-7; weak D call: TRBD2 (6 bases). In germline, CDR1 is SEHNR, CDR2 FQNEAQ (reference sequence). CDR3 length equals 11 residues. The V gene lost 5 bases and the J gene lost 7 bases, with 9 bases spanning the gap. DNA for the CDR3: TGTGCCAGCAGCGCTGCGGGGGAGCAGTACTTC. It codes for CASSAAGEQYF. Using reference TRBV7-9 and TRBJ2-7 for the parts outside the CDR3, the full variable domain is DTGVSQNPRHKITKRGQNVTFRCDPISEHNRLYWYRQTLGQGPEFLTYFQNEAQLEKSRLLSDRFSAERPKGSFSTLEIQRTEQGDSAMYLCASSAAGEQYFGPGTRLTVT.

This clonotype has more than one count but fewer than ten. V and J are TRBV20-1 and TRBJ2-1; the D gene is possibly TRBD1 (5 bases). This CDR3 comprises 12 residues. V lost 3 bases and J 6 bases, leaving 9 bases between the germline ends. Per germline, CDR1 DFQATT and CDR2 SNEGSKA (reference sequence). The CDR3 DNA is TGCAGTGCTAGGGCCAGGGTCAATGAGCAGTTCTTC. It is translated as CSARARVNEQFF.

This clonotype was detected only a few times. V and J are TRBV20-1 and TRBJ2-7; 7 nucleotides line up with TRBD1. V lost 0 bases to trimming and J lost 7 bases; unmatched junction nucleotides: 0. Germline-derived CDR1 and CDR2 are DFQATT and SNEGSKA (reference sequence). The CDR3 covers 11 residues. The CDR3 region has the DNA TGCAGTGCTAGAGAGGACAGGGAGCAGTACTTC. It encodes CSAREDREQYF.

This rearrangement joins TRBV6-2 or TRBV6-3 to TRBJ2-7, with D unclear. This CDR3 has 12 amino acids. The V gene's germline CDR1 is MNHEY and CDR2 SVGEGT. V was clipped by 4 bases and J by 4 bases, with 8 bases between them. CDR3 amino acids: CASSFTFYEQYF. DNA of the CDR3: TGTGCCAGCAGTTTTACGTTTTACGAGCAGTACTTC.

This clonotype was found a few times. Mismatch with germline at one junction end may stem from a read error. The chain employs TRBV6-2 or TRBV6-3 and TRBJ1-2, with D perhaps TRBD1 (5 bases). Germline assignment: CDR1 MNHEY and CDR2 SVGEGT. This CDR3 comprises 11 residues. The CDR3 sequence is CASSSINNRLF. The CDR3 DNA reads TGTGCCAGCAGTTCCATTAATAACAGGCTCTTC.

This clonotype was counted between two and nine times. The chain uses TRBV2 and TRBJ1-1; TRBD1 is a possible D gene (6 bases). Trimming took off 2 bases at V and 8 bases at J, with 15 bases between the two ends. The CDR3 length is 14 residues. Germline V gene sequence: CDR1 SNHLY, CDR2 FYNNEI. CDR3: CASSEIRGLDEAFF. The CDR3 DNA reads TGTGCCAGCAGTGAAATCCGGGGGCTCGACGAAGCTTTCTTT.

The rearrangement uses TRBV12-3 or TRBV12-4 and TRBJ1-5; D remains ambiguous. V dropped 3 bases and J dropped 9 bases, with 15 bases sitting between them. The CDR3 covers 14 residues. CDR3 DNA sequence: TGTGCCAGCAGTTTGACGGTCTCAGACTTGCCCCAGCATTTT. Its protein is CASSLTVSDLPQHF.

The chain uses TRBV7-6 and TRBJ2-3; 9 bases fit TRBD2. Losses at the gene ends were 4 bases for V and 0 bases for J; bases not matched to a gene: 5. The germline gives CDR1 SGHVS, CDR2 FNYEAQ. The CDR3 has 16 amino acids. The CDR3: CASSWGLAFSTDTQYF. CDR3 coding DNA: TGTGCCAGCAGCTGGGGACTAGCATTCAGCACAGATACGCAGTATTTT.

The chain combines TRBV6-2 or TRBV6-3 with TRBJ2-5; D is undetermined. Between the trimmed V and J ends, which lost 0 bases and 4 bases, there was a span of 9 bases. The length of the CDR3 is 14 residues. The germline V gene encodes CDR1 MNHEY and CDR2 SVGEGT. CDR3 sequence reads: CASSYSMKRETQYF. The CDR3, as DNA: TGTGCCAGCAGTTACTCGATGAAGAGAGAGACCCAGTACTTC.

This clonotype was counted at least ten times. The gene calls are TRBV28 and TRBJ2-5; 10 positions match TRBD1. CDR3 length equals 17 residues. The ends lost 6 bases at V and 4 bases at J; junction bases unmatched: 14. CDR1 and CDR2 from the germline V gene are MDHEN and SYDVKM. DNA for the CDR3: TGTGCCAGCAGCTACCCGGGACAGGGGTTTTGGGGAGAGACCCAGTACTTC. This encodes CASSYPGQGFWGETQYF.